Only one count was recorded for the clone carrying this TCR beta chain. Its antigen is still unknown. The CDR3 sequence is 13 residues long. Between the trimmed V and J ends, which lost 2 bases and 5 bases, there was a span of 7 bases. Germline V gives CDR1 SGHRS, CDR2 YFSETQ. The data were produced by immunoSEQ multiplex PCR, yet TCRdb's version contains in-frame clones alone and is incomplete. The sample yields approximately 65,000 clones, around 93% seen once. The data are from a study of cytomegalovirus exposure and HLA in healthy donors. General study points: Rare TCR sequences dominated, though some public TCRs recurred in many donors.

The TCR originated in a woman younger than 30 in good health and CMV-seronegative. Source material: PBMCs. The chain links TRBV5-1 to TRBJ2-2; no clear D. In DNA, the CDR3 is TGCGCCAGCAGCTTTGGAGAGACCGGGGAGCTGTTTTTT. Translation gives CASSFGETGELFF.